Included here is one T cell receptor beta chain sequence, with context. Its antigen is currently unknown. Germline CDR1 and CDR2: LNHNV and YYDKDF (reference sequence). This CDR3 has 14 residues. V shed 3 bases, J shed 5 bases, and the junction held 6 bases outside the gene matches. This sample was included in a study of CD8+ T cells in alopecia areata. Stated treatment: oral pan-JAK inhibitor, 5-10 mg twice daily. Broader study findings: Under tofacitinib, fewer expanded CD8+ clones appeared among the top 100 scalp clones. Elevated clonality characterized lesional scalp relative to normal scalp, particularly in alopecia totalis/universalis. With one nonresponder, baseline CD8+ expansion's link to response remains uncertain.

The sequencing template was cDNA reverse transcribed from extracted RNA. The repertoire was sequenced with immunoSEQ multiplex PCR; TCRdb's copy has only in-frame clones and lacks some. The repertoire includes about 90,000 clones, roughly 47% of them detected once, and more than 15% sits in the top ten. The input for sequencing was CD8+ T cells sorted from blood, taken at week 24, from a patient treated with tofacitinib. The chain employs TRBV15 and TRBJ2-7, with 8 positions matching TRBD1. This TCR derives from a human donor with alopecia areata. This CDR3 is CATSSRTGSNEQYF. In DNA, the CDR3 is TGTGCCACCAGCAGCCGGACAGGGAGCAACGAGCAGTACTTC.